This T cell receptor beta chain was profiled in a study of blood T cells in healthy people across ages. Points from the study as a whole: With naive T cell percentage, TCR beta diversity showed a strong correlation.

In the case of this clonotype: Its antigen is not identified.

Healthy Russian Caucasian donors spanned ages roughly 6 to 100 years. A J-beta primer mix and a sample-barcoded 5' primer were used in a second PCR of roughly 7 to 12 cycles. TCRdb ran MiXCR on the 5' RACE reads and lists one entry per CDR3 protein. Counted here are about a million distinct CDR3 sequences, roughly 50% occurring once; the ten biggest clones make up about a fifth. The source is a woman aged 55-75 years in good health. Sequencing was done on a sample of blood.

The CDR3 reads CASSLLTAPNYGYTF. The DNA of the CDR3 is TGTGCCAGCAGCCTACTGACGGCTCCTAACTATGGCTACACCTTC. V usage is TRBV11-2 and J usage is TRBJ1-2, with unresolved D. V was shortened by 5 bases and J by 0 bases, with 13 bases between the two germline ends. Germline V gives CDR1 SGHAT, CDR2 FQNNGV. This CDR3 is built from 15 residues.